This TCR beta chain was recorded in a study of blood T cell repertoires in COVID-19. At the level of the study: Acute-phase and convalescent COVID-19 samples originated in the United States, Italy and Spain. PBMCs, B-cell-depleted T cells, or T cells provided the cDNA or gDNA that made up the material.

Under the authors' procedure: Reference gene primer amplification gave nucleated cell count estimates. Data came from immunoSEQ multiplex PCR; TCRdb stores just in-frame clones and leaves some out. For V, J and clone size, that table is used; D and trimming come from the DNA. The data hold under 150,000 clones, with more than 85% observed a single time. CDR3 size: 16 residues. Germline CDR1 LGHNA, CDR2 YSLEER. V was shortened by 0 bases and J by 6 bases, with 17 bases between the two germline ends. The source material was peripheral blood. The sequence was obtained from a man between 45 and 60 years old with active or convalescent COVID-19. The gene calls are TRBV4-3 and TRBJ1-2; D is perhaps TRBD1 (5 bases). The CDR3 nucleotides read TGCGCCAGCAGCCAAGAATTTCGGGACTCTTGGGATGGCTACACCTTC. As protein: CASSQEFRDSWDGYTF.